Listed below are T cell receptor beta chains from one sample, sequenced in a study of human T cells and chemical hapten exposure. MiXCR was run by TCRdb on the RACE reads, yielding one entry per CDR3 protein. The table records about 120,000 distinct CDR3 sequences, approximately 15% of them present only once. Sample: whole blood, taken in connection with sensitization to the hapten diphenylcyclopropenone (DPC). These receptors were obtained from a man between 18 and 35 years old with alopecia areata. Some clones in this sample may be carry-over from other donors' samples. Each CDR3 is given with its conserved first and last residue.

v_call: TRBV7-2
cdr3_aa: CASSSTDRALYGYTF

v_call: TRBV4-3
cdr3_aa: CASSQDHRGGDGYTF

v_call: TRBV5-4
cdr3_aa: CASSVRDRDYEQYF

v_call: TRBV7-8
cdr3_aa: CASRPGTGPYEQYF

v_call: TRBV3-1
cdr3_aa: CASSYGHTAVKLFF

v_call: TRBV29-1
cdr3_aa: CSERTGADTQYF

v_call: TRBV29-1
cdr3_aa: CSVRTGEFTEAFF

v_call: TRBV12-3/TRBV12-4
cdr3_aa: CASSSTGQKNYEQYF

v_call: TRBV9
cdr3_aa: CASRPTSGNNSPLHF

v_call: TRBV5-1
cdr3_aa: CASSPTLQGEQFF

v_call: TRBV5-1
cdr3_aa: CASSGGQDLNTEAFF

v_call: TRBV3-1
cdr3_aa: CASSQGQQGYGYTF

v_call: TRBV11-2
cdr3_aa: CASSNRGYSEKFTDTQYF

v_call: TRBV29-1
cdr3_aa: CSAGTAYEQYF

v_call: TRBV6-5
cdr3_aa: CASSYSRPNTATNYGYTF

v_call: TRBV5-5
cdr3_aa: CASSLRLAGVISYNEQFF

v_call: TRBV7-2
cdr3_aa: CASSQRARGMGQTEAFF

v_call: TRBV7-8
cdr3_aa: CASSPGAGRTYNSPLHF

v_call: TRBV7-9
cdr3_aa: CASSLPWGLRNIQYF

v_call: TRBV29-1
cdr3_aa: CSVSGMNTEAFF

v_call: TRBV20-1
cdr3_aa: CSARMPGTGGGSGTNVLTF

v_call: TRBV6-5
cdr3_aa: CASSRSLWETQYF

v_call: TRBV5-6
cdr3_aa: CASSLGLLGTEAFF

v_call: TRBV14
cdr3_aa: CASSQEPGAPAADTQYF

v_call: TRBV3-1
cdr3_aa: CASSLWSTEAFF

v_call: TRBV4-1
cdr3_aa: CASSQPLQSSTLHF

v_call: TRBV11-2
cdr3_aa: CASSLGFGTVSYEQYF